The 3 T cell receptor beta chains presented below share a single source sample, sequenced in a study of blood T cell repertoires in COVID-19. Sequencing was performed with immunoSEQ multiplex PCR; in TCRdb, only in-frame clones are kept and a portion is missing. The table has fewer than 200,000 clones, 65% to 90% seen once. Sequenced: peripheral blood. The receptors stem from a man aged 50 to 60 with active or convalescent COVID-19.

V gene TRBV3-1 (or the pseudogene TRBV3-2) combines with J gene TRBJ1-2; D is possibly TRBD1 (6 bases). In germline, CDR1 is LGHDT, CDR2 YNNKEL (reference sequence). With 2 bases removed from V and 8 bases from J, the gap between germline ends came to 9 bases. This CDR3 spans 12 amino acids. The CDR3 spells CASSQSRGGYTF. The CDR3 bases are TGTGCCAGCAGCCAATCCAGGGGAGGCTACACCTTC.

The chain uses TRBV14 and TRBJ1-1; a weak D match, TRBD1 (5 bases). In germline, CDR1 is SGHDN, CDR2 FVKESK. V dropped 1 base and J dropped 5 bases, with 8 bases sitting between them. The CDR3 has 13 residues. CDR3 DNA: TGTGCCAGCAGCCAAGGGGGCTGGACTGAAGCTTTCTTT. Its protein is CASSQGGWTEAFF.

The chain links TRBV9 to TRBJ2-3, with 10 bases matching TRBD2. V shed 6 bases and J 2 bases; nucleotides not matched to a gene: 6. CDR1 is SGDLS, CDR2 YYNGEE, per germline. The CDR3 consists of 15 residues. As DNA, the CDR3 is TGTGCCAGCACCCCCACTAGCGGGAACACAGATACGCAGTATTTT. Protein sequence: CASTPTSGNTDTQYF.